Many counts were recorded for the clone carrying this TCR beta chain. These data belong to a study of T cells in Graves' hyperthyroidism and ophthalmopathy. Trimming shortened V by 6 bases and J by 8 bases, and 14 bases separated the two germline ends. CDR3 length: 14 amino acids. CDR1 is MNHEY and CDR2 is SMNVEV in the germline V gene (reference sequence). RNA transcripts gave rise to amplified TCR beta CDR3 regions. HTBI primers were used for first-round RT-PCR of the TCR CDR3. Via MiXCR, TCRdb re-called the multiplex PCR reads, giving one row per CDR3 protein. The sample has over 45,000 distinct CDR3 sequences, 40% to 55% seen once. At least 3 on the Clinical Activity Score was recorded for ophthalmopathy patients, who also had NOSPECS grade at least 4 and duration under 3 months. Diagnoses used clinical symptoms, serum thyroxine and TRAb, thyroid ultrasound and orbital computed tomography.

The TCR originated in a woman between 25 and 40 years old with Graves' ophthalmopathy. This chain uses TRBV27 with TRBJ1-6; perhaps TRBD1 as D (6 bases). The sample was blood. CDR3 protein: CASRGGGFDSPLHF. Here the CDR3 DNA reads TGTGCCAGCAGGGGAGGGGGATTTGATTCACCCCTCCACTTT.